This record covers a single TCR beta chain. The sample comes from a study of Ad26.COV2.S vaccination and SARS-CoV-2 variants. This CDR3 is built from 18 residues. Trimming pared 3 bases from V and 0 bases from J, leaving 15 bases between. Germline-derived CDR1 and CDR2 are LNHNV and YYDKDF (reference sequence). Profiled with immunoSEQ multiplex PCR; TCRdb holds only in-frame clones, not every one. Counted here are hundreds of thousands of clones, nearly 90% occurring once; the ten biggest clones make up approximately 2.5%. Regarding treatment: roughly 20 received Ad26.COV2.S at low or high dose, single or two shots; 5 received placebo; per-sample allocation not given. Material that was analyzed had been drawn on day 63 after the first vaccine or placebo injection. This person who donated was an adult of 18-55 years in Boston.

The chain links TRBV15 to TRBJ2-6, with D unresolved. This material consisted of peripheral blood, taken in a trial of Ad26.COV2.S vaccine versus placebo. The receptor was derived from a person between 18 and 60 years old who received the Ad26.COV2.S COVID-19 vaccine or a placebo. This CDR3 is CATSSQPPGYSGANVLTF. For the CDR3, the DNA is TGTGCCACCAGCAGTCAACCCCCTGGATACTCTGGGGCCAACGTCCTGACTTTC.